These 16 T cell receptor beta chains originate from one sample sequenced in a study of chemoradiotherapy in HPV16-positive cancers. TCRdb keeps only in-frame clones here, not all; method: immunoSEQ multiplex PCR. The profile shows under 15,000 clones, around 78% of them singletons. The material was obtained from a patient who underwent chemoradiotherapy. Receptor source: a human donor with HPV-associated anogenital cancer.

There are a few counts of this clone. The chain employs TRBV11-2 and TRBJ2-2, with unresolved D. The CDR3 extends over 15 amino acids. V was clipped by 5 bases and J by 2 bases, with 12 bases between them. In germline, CDR1 is SGHAT, CDR2 FQNNGV. CDR3 sequence (DNA): TGTGCCAGCAGCCTAGGTTTATCTAACACCGGGGAGCTGTTTTTT. As protein: CASSLGLSNTGELFF.

This chain connects TRBV29-1 to TRBJ2-7; D gene unclear. The CDR3 has 13 residues. The germline V gene encodes CDR1 SQVTM and CDR2 ANQGSEA. V was pared by 7 bases and J by 4 bases, with 17 bases between. The CDR3 bases are TGCAGCGGTACGGGCTCAGATACTTACGAGCAGTACTTC. Encoded protein: CSGTGSDTYEQYF.

The chain couples TRBV5-5 to TRBJ2-5; perhaps TRBD1 as D (6 bases). This CDR3 is built from 17 residues. Germline V CDR1 and CDR2: SGHKS, YYEKEE (reference sequence). V shed 2 bases and J shed 2 bases, with 19 bases lying between them. The CDR3 region is CASSFGPRGRGQETQYF. The CDR3 DNA sequence: TGTGCCAGCAGCTTCGGTCCCCGCGGTAGGGGGCAAGAGACCCAGTACTTC.

This chain links TRBV7-9 with TRBJ2-5; a possible D gene is TRBD1 (6 bases). The CDR3 is made up of 16 amino acids. The V end was cut by 1 base, the J end by 2 bases, with 14 bases between. Germline V lookup: CDR1 SEHNR, CDR2 FQNEAQ (reference sequence). The CDR3 protein is CASSLGPGEPQETQYF. DNA for the CDR3: TGTGCCAGCAGCTTAGGACCAGGGGAACCGCAAGAGACCCAGTACTTC.

The CDR3 bases are TGTGCCAGCAGCCAAGCCTTTTTGCGGGGTTGGTCTAATGAGCAGTTCTTC. Translating gives CASSQAFLRGWSNEQFF. The chain couples TRBV14 to TRBJ2-1, with D possibly being TRBD2 (6 bases). The V and J ends lost 1 base and 7 bases respectively, with 20 bases between them. There are 17 residues in the CDR3. From germline, CDR1 is SGHDN and CDR2 FVKESK.

The rearrangement uses TRBV6-6 and TRBJ1-5; 10 bases map to TRBD1. Germline V gene data show CDR1 as MNHNY and CDR2 as SVGAGI (reference sequence). This CDR3 contains 13 residues. J gave up 2 bases and V 11 bases, and 3 bases lay outside the gene matches. CDR3 loop: CAGTGDGNQPQHF. The CDR3 nucleotides are TGTGCCGGGACAGGGGATGGCAATCAGCCCCAGCATTTT.

The chain uses TRBV5-1 and TRBJ1-4; D is possibly TRBD1 (6 bases). The CDR3 is made up of 16 amino acids. Trimming took 6 bases from V and 0 from J, leaving 15 bases between them. Looked up from germline, CDR1 is SGHRS and CDR2 is YFSETQ. The CDR3 reads CASKWRAGATNEKLFF. The DNA for the CDR3 is TGCGCCAGCAAATGGCGGGCAGGGGCAACTAATGAAAAACTGTTTTTT.

This sequence joins TRBV11-3 and TRBJ1-1; no definite D call. V lost 0 bases and J lost 2, with 13 bases in between. Germline V gives CDR1 SGHNT, CDR2 YENEEA. The CDR3 spans 16 residues. CDR3 sequence (DNA): TGTGCCAGCAGCTTAGAACCGATCGTTCGAAACACTGAAGCTTTCTTT. It specifies CASSLEPIVRNTEAFF.

The gene calls are TRBV4-2 and TRBJ1-2; D possibly corresponds to TRBD1 (5 bases). The CDR3 has 14 residues. Trimming shortened V by 1 base and J by 3 bases, and 9 bases separated the two germline ends. Germline CDR1 is LGHNA and CDR2 is YNFKEQ. The CDR3, as DNA: TGTGCCAGCAGCCAAGGACAGTCGGACTATGGCTACACCTTC. This sequence encodes CASSQGQSDYGYTF.

This chain connects TRBV6-6 to TRBJ2-5, with 9 bases fitting TRBD1. The CDR3 sequence is 15 residues long. The ends lost 2 bases at V and 5 bases at J; junction bases unmatched: 6. The germline V gene has CDR1 MNHNY and CDR2 SVGAGI (reference sequence). The CDR3 spells CASSYPGQGKETQYF. The CDR3 DNA follows: TGTGCCAGCAGTTACCCGGGACAGGGTAAGGAGACCCAGTACTTC.

V usage is TRBV7-9 and J usage is TRBJ1-2; a weak D match, TRBD1 (5 bases). Germline CDR1 and CDR2: SEHNR and FQNEAQ (reference sequence). V shed 1 base and J shed 5 bases, with 8 bases lying between them. The CDR3 has 13 residues. In DNA, the CDR3 is TGTGCCAGCAGCTTAGGCAGGGCATATGGCTACACCTTC. Protein sequence: CASSLGRAYGYTF.

The chain recombines TRBV7-8 with TRBJ1-3; D gene ambiguous. This CDR3 comprises 14 residues. Germline assignment: CDR1 SGHVS and CDR2 FQNEAQ. Trimming took 2 bases from V and 0 from J, leaving 5 bases between them. The CDR3 nucleotides are TGTGCCAGCAGCTTAATGGGCTCTGGAAACACCATATATTTT. Protein product: CASSLMGSGNTIYF.

Comment on this clone: The junction and the germline gene differ at one end; a read error may be behind it. The chain has TRBV11-3 and TRBJ1-3, with a weak D call TRBD1 (6 bases). The length of the CDR3 is 20 residues. Germline CDR1 SGHNT, CDR2 YENEEA. The CDR3 coding sequence is TGTGCCAGCAGCTTAGAGGGGGCGAAGGGCCCCGAAAGCTCTGGAAGCACCATATATTTT. Protein product: CASSLEGAKGPESSGSTIYF.

The chain is built from TRBV5-6 and TRBJ2-5, with 8 bases aligning to TRBD2. The junction had 5 bases not matched to a gene; V was cut back by 3 bases and J by 4 bases. The CDR3 has 14 amino acids. The germline CDR1 and CDR2 sequences are SGHDT and YYEEEE. CDR3 region: CASSSDSGVETQYF. CDR3 sequence (DNA): TGTGCCAGCAGCTCCGATAGCGGGGTAGAGACCCAGTACTTC.

This chain connects TRBV6-1 to TRBJ2-1; 12 nucleotides match TRBD2. The junction had 3 bases not matched to a gene; V was cut back by 4 bases and J by 2 bases. Germline V gene lookup returns CDR1 MNHNS and CDR2 SASEGT. The CDR3 has 16 amino acids. The CDR3 loop is CASSGLAGAPYNEQFF. CDR3 nucleotides: TGTGCCAGCAGTGGACTAGCGGGGGCCCCCTACAATGAGCAGTTCTTC.

This chain joins TRBV7-2 and TRBJ2-2; TRBD1 might be the D (6 bases). Germline CDR1 and CDR2: SGHTA and FQGNSA. The V gene lost 5 bases and the J gene lost 7 bases, with 17 bases spanning the gap. The CDR3 sequence is 15 residues long. The CDR3 sequence is CASSPSTGRGGELFF. The CDR3 DNA follows: TGTGCCAGCAGCCCTTCGACAGGTCGGGGCGGGGAGCTGTTTTTT.